What follows describes a single T cell receptor beta chain. This clone was picked up one time. Its cognate antigen has yet to be identified. No much larger clonotype is one base removed from it; base qualities were not supplied. The data are from a study of T cells in lung cancer brain metastases (dated by TCRdb to the late 2010s). Regarding the complete study: Most of the roughly 20 patients had a history of tobacco use, with a median of about 44 pack-years. A median interval of roughly 370 days was observed between acquisition of the primary and brain metastasis specimens. Of the approximately 22 patients, some 18 received no interval therapy between resection of the primary and resection of the metastasis. The average DNA integrity number was approximately 3.8 in both primary and metastatic specimens, and the two sites did not differ significantly. The median age of the patients at first diagnosis was roughly 50 years, and the group included several males and 11 to 12 females. The cohort comprised some 20 patients contributing roughly 40 specimens, one primary lung lesion and one brain metastasis each. TCR beta CDR3 repertoires were compared between fully resected primary non-small cell lung cancers and paired brain metastases.

Beyond this particular receptor, the publication reports: Retrieval of the complete infiltrating T cell repertoire may have been prevented by DNA fragmentation in FFPE samples. Most clones were lesion-specific, with limited overlap between paired lesions (mean Morisita index roughly 0.25). Effects of preoperative corticosteroids on T cell infiltration in brain metastases could not be controlled. A significantly larger repertoire fraction was made up by the ten most abundant clones in brain metastases than in primaries, which was suggestive of clonal expansion. Brain metastases had significantly fewer unique productive clones than paired primaries (median approximately 1,500 versus 4,500).

Each sample received between 2.24 and 4.92 ug of genomic DNA as input, and paired samples received equal DNA input. TCR beta libraries were constructed in two PCR steps with the immunoSEQ hsTCRbeta Kit, which uses multiplexed V and J gene primers. The pooled libraries, together with positive and negative controls, were sequenced on an Illumina MiSeq running a 100-cycle paired-end protocol. In the source study's methods: Raw data were processed by the immunoSEQ vendor into normalized, annotated TCR beta repertoire reports. Richness was counted as unique clones by nucleotide sequence, and total richness was extrapolated with the iChao1 and Efron-Thisted estimators. Paired lesions were characterized and compared using Pielou's evenness, Simpson's index, top-ten clone proportional abundance, and the Morisita overlap index. The immuneACCESS repertoire file appears here via TCRdb, limited to in-frame rearrangements. These files lack a portion of the clones; in checked studies, under half of the deficit traces to unresolved V genes, and the cause of the others is not known. Clonal size and the V and J genes are those of that table, whereas D and trimming came from the DNA. In all, the sample holds more than 750 clones, and more than 80% of those were seen once. The ten largest account for about 9.3% of the sample.

Patients had resection either for delayed recurrence of a solitary brain metastasis or for synchronous oligometastatic disease. To avoid including cancers other than NSCLC, any patient with a history of multiple malignancies was excluded. Using marked H&E slides as a guide, tumor areas were macrodissected from five unstained 10 um sections that had been deparaffinized. Every specimen was formalin-fixed and paraffin-embedded (FFPE). The AllPrep DNA/RNA FFPE Kit was used for extraction of genomic DNA. V is pruned by 4 bases and J by 4 bases, leaving 6 bases of the junction without a gene match. The cysteine opens and the phenylalanine closes a CDR3 of 14 amino acids. Just CDR3 DNA is preserved here, 42 bases in frame from base 1. Sequences SGHRS (CDR1) and YFSETQ (CDR2) are obtained from the germline V gene.

The TCR was taken from a man between 65 and 85 years old with non-small cell lung cancer that had spread to the brain. The sample comprised tumor tissue from a brain metastasis. Taken with the paper, the label for cell subset or site translates to: paired resected brain metastasis. The sequence joins TRBV5-1 to TRBJ2-3, with 7 junctional bases fitting TRBD2. The CDR3 corresponds to CASSGTGGSDTQYF. The bases are TGCGCCAGCAGCGGAACGGGAGGTTCAGATACGCAGTATTTT.